Below, one T cell receptor beta chain is given with its context. This record comes from a study of T cells in Graves' hyperthyroidism and ophthalmopathy. The source material, RNA transcripts, was used to amplify TCR beta CDR3 regions. The HTBI primer set was used in a first-round RT-PCR of the TCR CDR3. MiXCR was run by TCRdb on the multiplex PCR reads, yielding one entry per CDR3 protein. Of 800,000 or so distinct CDR3 sequences listed, approximately 40% are singletons. The CDR3 has 12 amino acids. The germline V gene has CDR1 SEHNR and CDR2 FQNEAQ (reference sequence). Unmatched junction bases numbered 7, after V lost 5 bases and J lost 14 bases.

Source material: blood. The rearrangement uses TRBV7-9 and TRBJ1-4; the match to TRBD1 covers 8 bases. This clonotype originated in a man between 18 and 29 years old with Graves' hyperthyroidism. The CDR3 DNA is TGTGCCAGCAGCCCCCGACAGGGGATCCTGTTTTTT. Translated: CASSPRQGILFF.